The clone carrying this T cell receptor beta chain came up once. The antigen is unknown. Oncomine TCR Beta short-read sequencing was applied to DNA from cultured CD4+ T cells. One entry per CDR3 protein results from TCRdb running MiXCR on the PCR reads. This table has 15,000 to 16,000 distinct CDR3 sequences, about three quarters appearing once. The treatment denotes: approximately 9-day PBMC culture with coronavirus spike peptide pools or control peptides (ViraFEST assay). The CDR3 consists of 20 residues. Germline V gene sequence: CDR1 LNHDA, CDR2 SQIVND (reference sequence). The V end lost 1 base, the J end lost 1 base, and 20 bases lay between the germline ends. This record comes from a study of vaccination and CD4 T cells after COVID-19. Study-wide points: In convalescent patients, a median 86.3% of post-vaccine SARS-CoV-2-reactive clones appeared only after vaccination.

This chain links TRBV19 with TRBJ2-6; D may be TRBD1 (6 bases). This TCR was sampled from a human donor who had recovered from COVID-19. Sequencing was performed on CD4+ T cells from blood, cultured in vitro. CDR3 sequence (DNA): TGTGCCAGTAGTATAGTGCCCCGCCGGACAGAAACATCTGGGGCCAACGTCCTGACTTTC. Its protein product is CASSIVPRRTETSGANVLTF. The whole variable domain, filled in from reference TRBV19 and TRBJ2-6, reads DGGITQSPKYLFRKEGQNVTLSCEQNLNHDAMYWYRQDPGQGLRLIYYSQIVNDFQKGDIAEGYSVSREKKESFPLTVTSAQKNPTAFYLCASSIVPRRTETSGANVLTFGAGSRLTVL.